The 18 T cell receptor beta chains below come from one sample, sequenced in a study of a mutant IDH1 vaccine in newly diagnosed glioma. Produced via immunoSEQ multiplex PCR; TCRdb's table is partial and in-frame only. The sample includes approximately 100,000 clones, roughly 90% of them seen just once. Time point defined: baseline, week 1 (first vaccination visit). Treatment specified: pre-vaccination baseline after standard-of-care therapy. The sequencing used PBMCs, collected from a glioma patient treated with radiotherapy, temozolomide or both. These receptors were collected from a woman aged 50 to 60 with glioma.

The table lists this clone with a count of one. The DNA of the CDR3 is TGTGCCAGCAGCTCCGAACCGGGGGAAAACAACGAGCAGTACTTC. Encoded protein: CASSSEPGENNEQYF. The V gene is TRBV9, the J gene TRBJ2-7; possible D gene TRBD2, 6 bases. The CDR3 spans 15 residues. V dropped 4 bases and J dropped 5 bases, with 19 bases sitting between them. Germline V gene sequence: CDR1 SGDLS, CDR2 YYNGEE.

The chain couples TRBV2 to TRBJ2-5; tentative D call: TRBD2 (6 bases). Trimming pared 5 bases from V and 3 bases from J, leaving 16 bases between. The CDR3 runs 15 residues. Germline V lookup: CDR1 SNHLY, CDR2 FYNNEI. As DNA, the CDR3 is TGTGCCAGCAGTTCCTACGGGACTTCGGAAGAGACCCAGTACTTC. It specifies CASSSYGTSEETQYF.

This chain connects TRBV29-1 to TRBJ2-1; TRBD2 matches at 13 bases. V shed 0 bases, J shed 0 bases, and the junction held 8 bases outside the gene matches. Germline V gene sequence: CDR1 SQVTM, CDR2 ANQGSEA. This CDR3 comprises 19 residues. Here the CDR3 DNA reads TGCAGCGTTGAAGAGACAGGGGGACTAGCGGGAATCTCCTACAATGAGCAGTTCTTC. It codes for CSVEETGGLAGISYNEQFF.

The rearrangement links TRBV10-3 to TRBJ2-7; D ambiguous. This CDR3 region has 12 residues. V was shortened by 2 bases and J by 7 bases, with 9 bases between the two germline ends. The germline V gene has CDR1 ENHRY and CDR2 SYGVKD. The CDR3 here is CAISEVIGEQYF. The CDR3 DNA reads as TGTGCCATCAGTGAGGTAATCGGAGAGCAGTACTTC.

This rearrangement joins TRBV10-3 to TRBJ1-5; 8 bases match TRBD1. V lost 5 bases to trimming and J lost 4 bases; unmatched junction nucleotides: 7. The CDR3 loop spans 15 amino acids. From germline, CDR1 is ENHRY and CDR2 SYGVKD. The DNA of the CDR3 is TGTGCCATCAGTCCCCCGGGACAGGAAAATCAGCCCCAGCATTTT. As protein: CAISPPGQENQPQHF.

The chain recombines TRBV13 with TRBJ2-3; 8 nucleotides agree with TRBD1. The CDR3 spans 15 residues. V shed 4 bases, J shed 4 bases, and the junction held 7 bases outside the gene matches. CDR1 PRHDT and CDR2 FYEKMQ come from the germline V gene (reference sequence). The CDR3 loop is CASSSPDRVPDTQYF. The CDR3 nucleotides read TGTGCCAGCAGCTCCCCGGACAGGGTACCAGATACGCAGTATTTT.

V usage is TRBV5-1 and J usage is TRBJ1-2; 8 nucleotides line up with TRBD1. CDR1 and CDR2 (germline): SGHRS, YFSETQ. The CDR3 runs 15 residues. V was pared by 4 bases and J by 2 bases, with 7 bases of the junction left unmatched. The chain's CDR3 is CASSTNRGGNYGYTF. CDR3 coding DNA: TGCGCCAGCAGCACTAACAGGGGGGGAAACTATGGCTACACCTTC.

The chain's CDR3 is CAITTPGQGEAFF. CDR3 sequence (DNA): TGTGCCATCACCACTCCGGGACAGGGGGAAGCTTTCTTT. This chain links TRBV10-3 with TRBJ1-1, with TRBD1 matching 10 bases. Germline V gene data show CDR1 as ENHRY and CDR2 as SYGVKD. V lost 7 bases, J lost 8 bases, and 7 bases stayed unmatched. The CDR3 contains 13 residues.

CDR3: CASSLEAGGRSEQYF. CDR3 coding DNA: TGTGCCAGCAGTTTGGAGGCAGGGGGCAGATCCGAGCAGTACTTC. The chain couples TRBV28 to TRBJ2-7, with 8 bases identical to TRBD1. The CDR3 is 15 amino acids. The V gene end was trimmed by 3 bases and the J gene end by 6 bases; junction bases not matched to a gene: 10. CDR1 and CDR2 from the germline V gene are MDHEN and SYDVKM.

The chain uses TRBV6-1 and TRBJ2-7; 13 bases are shared with TRBD2. Losses at the gene ends were 6 bases for V and 0 bases for J; bases not matched to a gene: 2. The CDR3 runs 15 residues. CDR1 is MNHNS and CDR2 is SASEGT in the germline V gene. CDR3 residues: CASSGLAGDSYEQYF. In DNA, the CDR3 is TGTGCCAGCAGCGGACTAGCGGGAGACTCCTACGAGCAGTACTTC.

Regarding this clone: At one end, the junction sequence differs from germline, possibly due to a read error. V gene TRBV7-7 combines with J gene TRBJ2-1; TRBD2 might be the D (5 bases). The CDR3 spans 13 residues. Germline V gene data show CDR1 as SSHAT and CDR2 as FNYEAQ (reference sequence). The CDR3 reads CASSLGLDNEQFF. Written as DNA, the CDR3 is TGTGCTAGCAGCCTAGGACTCGACAATGAGCAGTTCTTC.

This chain uses TRBV28 with TRBJ2-7; 10 positions match TRBD1. V shed 4 bases, J shed 6 bases, and the junction held 3 bases outside the gene matches. This CDR3 is built from 13 residues. In germline, CDR1 is MDHEN, CDR2 SYDVKM. DNA for the CDR3: TGTGCCAGCAGTTCGGGACAGGGGCGCGAGCAGTACTTC. Translated, it gives CASSSGQGREQYF.

The rearrangement joins TRBV9 to TRBJ2-7; 14 nucleotides align to TRBD2. This CDR3 region has 16 residues. Trimming at V came to 2 bases and at J to 3 bases, leaving 4 bases not matched to a gene. Germline CDR1 reads SGDLS; CDR2 reads YYNGEE. The CDR3 DNA is TGTGCCAGCAGCGTCGGACTAGCGGGAGGAATCTACGAGCAGTACTTC. It translates to CASSVGLAGGIYEQYF.

V usage is TRBV15 and J usage is TRBJ1-1, with no clear D. The CDR3 spans 14 residues. The germline V gene has CDR1 LNHNV and CDR2 YYDKDF (reference sequence). Trimming stripped 5 bases from V and 4 bases from J, with 14 bases between. This CDR3 reads CATSFQDGFTEAFF. The DNA for the CDR3 is TGTGCCACCAGCTTTCAAGACGGTTTCACTGAAGCTTTCTTT.

The V call is TRBV28, the J call TRBJ1-2; TRBD1 might be the D (5 bases). The germline V gene encodes CDR1 MDHEN and CDR2 SYDVKM. This CDR3 is 14 amino acids long. Trimming removed 3 bases from V and 5 bases from J, with 13 bases in between. The chain's CDR3 is CASSFRQIWYGYTF. DNA for the CDR3: TGTGCCAGCAGTTTCCGACAGATATGGTATGGCTACACCTTC.

The table lists this clone with a few counts. Here the CDR3 reads CASSELAGAEQYF. CDR3 bases: TGTGCCAGCAGCGAGCTAGCGGGAGCCGAGCAGTACTTC. This chain uses TRBV2 with TRBJ2-7; 10 nucleotides agree with TRBD2. J was trimmed by 6 bases and V by 6 bases; bases with no gene match: 5. This CDR3 contains 13 residues. Germline CDR1 and CDR2: SNHLY and FYNNEI.

The CDR3 DNA reads as TGTGCCAGCAGTGAACGACAGCCCTGGGAGCAGTACTTC. This encodes CASSERQPWEQYF. The chain employs TRBV2 and TRBJ2-7; possible D gene TRBD1, 5 bases. Germline-derived CDR1 and CDR2 are SNHLY and FYNNEI. There are 13 residues in the CDR3. V was trimmed by 2 bases and J by 7 bases, leaving 12 bases between them.

The rearrangement uses TRBV28 and TRBJ1-4, with a weak D call TRBD1 (5 bases). Germline V gives CDR1 MDHEN, CDR2 SYDVKM. The CDR3 has 14 amino acids. The ends were cut back, 8 bases at V and 4 bases at J, with 14 bases in the middle. CDR3: CASGGTGVNEKLFF. The CDR3 DNA reads TGTGCCAGCGGGGGGACGGGAGTTAATGAAAAACTGTTTTTT. Drawing the rest from reference TRBV28 and TRBJ1-4, the complete variable domain is DVKVTQSSRYLVKRTGEKVFLECVQDMDHENMFWYRQDPGLGLRLIYFSYDVKMKEKGDIPEGYSVSREKKERFSLILESASTNQTSMYLCASGGTGVNEKLFFGSGTQLSVL.